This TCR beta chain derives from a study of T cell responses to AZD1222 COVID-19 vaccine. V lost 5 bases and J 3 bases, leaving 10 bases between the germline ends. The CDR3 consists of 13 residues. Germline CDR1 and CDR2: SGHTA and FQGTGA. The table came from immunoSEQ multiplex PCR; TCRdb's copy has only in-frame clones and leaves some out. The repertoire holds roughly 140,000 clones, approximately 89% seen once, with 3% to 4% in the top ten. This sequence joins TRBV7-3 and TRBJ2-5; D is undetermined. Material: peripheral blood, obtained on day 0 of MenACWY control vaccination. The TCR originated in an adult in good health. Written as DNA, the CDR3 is TGTGCCAGCAGCCGAAGCCGGGAAGAGACCCAGTACTTC. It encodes CASSRSREETQYF.